This TCR beta chain was obtained from a study of vaccination and CD4 T cells after COVID-19. Overall study: Convalescent cases consisted of six males and four females, of whom two were Hispanic.

The CDR3 loop spans 15 amino acids. Germline assignment: CDR1 LGHDT and CDR2 YNNKEL (reference sequence). Deletions cut 1 base from V and 3 bases from J, with 13 bases between. Noted treatment: approximately nine-day PBMC culture with coronavirus spike peptide pools or control peptides (ViraFEST assay). With peptide pools, ViraFEST first expanded antigen-specific T cells and afterwards sequenced their TCRs. The Oncomine TCR Beta short-read assay generated sequence data from the DNA of cultured CD4+ T cells. After culture, CD4+ T cells served as the source for genomic DNA extraction. In TCRdb, the PCR reads were re-called with MiXCR into one record per CDR3 protein. This table has 3,200 or so distinct CDR3 sequences, roughly three quarters appearing once. A note on this clonotype: Its antigen is as yet unknown.

The specimen sequenced was CD4+ T cells from blood, cultured in vitro. This receptor was obtained from a human donor who had recovered from COVID-19. J is TRBJ2-7 and V is TRBV3-1; D ambiguous. In nucleotides, the CDR3 is TGTGCCAGCAGCCAAGGACGGCAGGTTTACTACGAGCAGTACTTC. It yields the protein CASSQGRQVYYEQYF.